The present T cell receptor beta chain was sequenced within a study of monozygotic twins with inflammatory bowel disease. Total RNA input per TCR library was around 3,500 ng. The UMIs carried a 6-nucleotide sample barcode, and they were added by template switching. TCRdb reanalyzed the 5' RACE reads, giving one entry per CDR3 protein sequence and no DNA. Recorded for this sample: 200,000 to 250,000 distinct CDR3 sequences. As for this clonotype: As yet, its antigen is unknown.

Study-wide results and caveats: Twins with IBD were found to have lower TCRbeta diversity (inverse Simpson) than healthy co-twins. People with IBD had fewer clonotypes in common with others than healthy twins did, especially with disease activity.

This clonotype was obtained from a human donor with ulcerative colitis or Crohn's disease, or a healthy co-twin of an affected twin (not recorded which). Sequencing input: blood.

The chain's CDR3 is CASSATPGKGQFF. This chain links TRBV5-6 with TRBJ2-1; the D call from TCRdb, TRBD1, cannot be confirmed without DNA. The length of the CDR3 is 13 residues. Per germline, CDR1 SGHDT and CDR2 YYEEEE.